These T cell receptor beta chains were read from a single sample in a study of T cell repertoires in cytomegalovirus infection. TCRdb reprocessed the reads with MiXCR, giving one entry per CDR3 protein. The sample holds approximately 130,000 distinct CDR3 sequences, roughly 9% seen once. Sequenced: PBMCs. The receptors stem from a human donor in good health (CMV status not recorded). Some clones in this sample may be carry-over from other donors' samples. The CDR3 runs from the conserved cysteine through the conserved F or W. A D gene is named only where the DNA matches it firmly. Clone size, where shown, is once, few, many, or a class for clones that have expanded.

clone_size d_call j_call v_call cdr3_aa cdr3_nt
. TRBD2 TRBJ2-5 TRBV4-1 CASSQGLAGGQETQYF TGCGCCAGCAGCCAGGGGCTAGCGGGGGGACAAGAGACCCAGTACTTC
many . TRBJ1-2 TRBV18 CASSPTLDGDNYGYTF TGTGCCAGCTCACCTACACTCGACGGAGATAACTATGGCTACACCTTC
few . TRBJ1-4 TRBV28 CASSPGGVEKLFF TGTGCCAGCAGTCCGGGGGGCGTTGAAAAACTGTTTTTT
many TRBD2 TRBJ2-5 TRBV15 CATSRGASGEETQYF TGTGCCACCAGCAGGGGGGCTAGCGGGGAAGAGACCCAGTACTTC
. . TRBJ1-2 TRBV12-3/TRBV12-4 CASSFRAASNYGYTF TGTGCCAGCAGTTTTAGGGCAGCAAGTAACTATGGCTACACCTTC
. . TRBJ2-7 TRBV25-1 CASSEAGAYYEQYF TGTGCCAGCAGTGAAGCGGGGGCCTACTACGAGCAGTACTTC
many . TRBJ1-2 TRBV7-2 CASSLSGGGYGYTF TGTGCCAGCAGCCTAAGCGGAGGGGGCTATGGCTACACCTTC
many . TRBJ2-5 TRBV10-3 CAISPGGAGQETQYF TGTGCCATCAGTCCCGGGGGTGCTGGTCAAGAGACCCAGTACTTC
many . TRBJ1-1 TRBV5-1 CASSGALDTEAFF TGCGCCAGCAGCGGGGCTCTAGACACTGAAGCTTTCTTT
few TRBD2 TRBJ2-2 TRBV5-1 CASSTGLGGTGELFF TGCGCCAGCAGCACGGGACTAGGTGGCACCGGGGAGCTGTTTTTT
many . TRBJ2-1 TRBV7-2 CASSLALSLDSYDEQFF TGTGCCAGCAGCTTAGCCCTCTCTTTAGATAGCTACGATGAGCAGTTCTTC
many . TRBJ2-3 TRBV20-1 CSARFRGSTDTQYF TGCAGTGCTAGATTTCGGGGGAGCACAGATACGCAGTATTTT
. . TRBJ1-1 TRBV4-2 CASSQERSEAEAFF TGTGCCAGCAGCCAAGAAAGGTCTGAGGCTGAAGCTTTCTTT
many TRBD2 TRBJ2-5 TRBV12-3/TRBV12-4 CASSRPTSGGPSTQYF TGTGCCAGCAGCCGTCCGACTAGCGGGGGGCCCTCGACCCAGTACTTC